This T cell receptor beta chain was found in a study of T cells in Graves' hyperthyroidism and ophthalmopathy. Patients aged 18 to 65 had newly diagnosed hyperthyroidism lasting under 2 months. Uncontrolled infection, other autoimmune disease, pregnancy or lactation disqualified patients from enrolment. The blood sample dates from first hyperthyroidism diagnosis, preceding any ophthalmopathy symptoms. The source of the PBMCs was less than 12 ml of fresh peripheral blood. RNA transcripts were the template for amplifying TCR beta CDR3 regions. Carried out on the TCR CDR3, a first-round RT-PCR used the HTBI primer set. TCRdb recomputed calls from the multiplex PCR reads with MiXCR, one row per CDR3 protein. This sample has some 270,000 distinct CDR3 sequences; roughly 13% occur once, and the top ten carry 7.8%. The CDR3 sequence is 13 residues long. Trimming shortened V by 2 bases and J by 2 bases, and 7 bases separated the two germline ends. From germline, CDR1 is KGHSH and CDR2 LQKENI.

This receptor was identified in a woman aged 30 to 39 with Graves' hyperthyroidism that later progressed to Graves' ophthalmopathy. Sequencing was carried out using blood. The chain combines TRBV18 with TRBJ2-7, with D unclear. CDR3 nucleotides: TGTGCCAGCTCACCAGCCCCGACCTACGAGCAGTACTTC. It translates to CASSPAPTYEQYF.